The 8 T cell receptor beta chains below come from one sample, sequenced in a study of T cells after yellow fever vaccination. TCRdb redid the calling of the 5' RACE reads with MiXCR, one entry per CDR3 protein. The data show 310,000 or so distinct CDR3 sequences, with approximately 3.8% seen just once and around 20% held by the top ten. The specimen comprised PBMCs, sampled on the day of the yellow fever booster vaccination. These receptors were taken from a man between 18 and 35 years old who received the YFV17D yellow fever vaccine.

This clonotype occurred many times. V gene TRBV6-1 combines with J gene TRBJ1-2, with D possibly being TRBD1 (6 bases). The CDR3 contains 15 residues. The ends were cut back, 7 bases at V and 6 bases at J, with 21 bases in the middle. Germline V gives CDR1 MNHNS, CDR2 SASEGT. This CDR3 reads CASNSYEIGGDGYTF. CDR3 bases: TGTGCCAGCAACAGCTATGAAATCGGGGGCGATGGCTACACCTTC.

This clonotype was detected many times. The rearrangement links TRBV6-5 to TRBJ1-4, with D possibly matching TRBD1 (6 bases). Per the germline V gene, CDR1 is MNHEY and CDR2 is SVGAGI. Deletions cut 2 bases from V and 3 bases from J, with 19 bases between. CDR3 size: 18 residues. The CDR3 DNA reads TGTGCCAGCAGTTACGCGAAACTTACAGGGCCCTCTAATGAAAAACTGTTTTTT. This gives the protein CASSYAKLTGPSNEKLFF.

This clonotype was counted ten times or more. V usage is TRBV24-1 and J usage is TRBJ1-5; a possible D gene is TRBD1 (5 bases). CDR1 and CDR2 from the germline V gene are KGHDR and SFDVKD. The CDR3 loop spans 14 amino acids. The V end was cut by 9 bases, the J end by 0 bases, with 11 bases between. The CDR3 here is CATSSGDSNQPQHF. The CDR3 DNA follows: TGTGCCACCTCTTCGGGGGATAGCAATCAGCCCCAGCATTTT.

The chain recombines TRBV7-6 with TRBJ2-7; D unresolved. Per germline, CDR1 SGHVS and CDR2 FNYEAQ. The V end lost 1 base, the J end lost 5 bases, and 15 bases lay between the germline ends. The CDR3 has 15 residues. CDR3 residues: CASSLETERLHEQYF. As DNA, the CDR3 is TGTGCCAGCAGCTTAGAAACGGAGCGATTACACGAGCAGTACTTC.

This clonotype has at least ten counts. The J gene is TRBJ2-5, the V gene TRBV5-1, with 8 bases that match TRBD2. Looked up from germline, CDR1 is SGHRS and CDR2 is YFSETQ. The CDR3 runs to 17 residues. The trim removed 1 base at V and 1 base at J, leaving 9 bases unmatched. CDR3 residues: CASSLTGRGGPQETQYF. In DNA, the CDR3 is TGCGCCAGCAGCTTGACGGGCCGCGGGGGGCCCCAAGAGACCCAGTACTTC. The full variable domain, with the rest looked up from reference TRBV5-1 and TRBJ2-5, is KAGVTQTPRYLIKTRGQQVTLSCSPISGHRSVSWYQQTPGQGLQFLFEYFSETQRNKGNFPGRFSGRQFSNSRSEMNVSTLELGDSALYLCASSLTGRGGPQETQYFGPGTRLLVL.

The table lists this clonotype with a few counts. V and J are TRBV7-2 and TRBJ1-1; 8 bases match TRBD1. V trimming: 1 base; J trimming: 4 bases; junction bases outside the gene matches: 5. CDR3 length: 15 amino acids. Germline assignment: CDR1 SGHTA and CDR2 FQGNSA. The CDR3 protein is CASSLVPQGATEAFF. The CDR3 DNA reads as TGTGCCAGCAGCTTAGTTCCGCAGGGGGCCACTGAAGCTTTCTTT.

Ten or more counts support this clonotype. The chain has TRBV4-3 and TRBJ2-3, with TRBD1 matching 10 bases. V was pared by 4 bases and J by 7 bases, with 5 bases of the junction left unmatched. Germline V gene data show CDR1 as LGHNA and CDR2 as YSLEER. The CDR3 is 14 amino acids. The CDR3 spells CASSLTGGANTQYF. In DNA form, the CDR3 reads TGCGCCAGCAGCCTGACAGGGGGCGCGAATACGCAGTATTTT.

There are many counts of this clonotype. The chain couples TRBV5-1 to TRBJ2-7; D is uncertain. The V gene lost 4 bases and the J gene lost 0 bases, with 11 bases spanning the gap. In germline, CDR1 is SGHRS, CDR2 YFSETQ. This CDR3 region has 14 residues. CDR3 bases: TGCGCCAGCAGCCTCGACGGGTCCTCCTACGAGCAGTACTTC. Translating it yields CASSLDGSSYEQYF.